The 21 T cell receptor beta chains presented below share a single source sample, sequenced in a study of control samples from healthy donors and cancer patients. Using immunoSEQ multiplex PCR, the repertoire was profiled, and TCRdb retains in-frame clones only, with some absent. The repertoire consists of some 250,000 clones, with roughly four fifths occurring once and the leading ten covering about an eighth. Sequencing used PBMCs. All receptors come from an older woman with lung cancer.

The chain links TRBV7-8 to TRBJ2-1, with D perhaps matching TRBD1 or TRBD2 (5 bases each). The CDR3 sequence is 18 residues long. Germline V gene lookup returns CDR1 SGHVS and CDR2 FQNEAQ. The germline V and J ends were trimmed by 5 bases and 0 bases, with 20 bases remaining between them. CDR3 amino acids: CASSPNGAYQSSYNEQFF. CDR3 DNA: TGTGCCAGCAGCCCAAACGGGGCGTACCAAAGCTCCTACAATGAGCAGTTCTTC.

This chain connects TRBV3-1 (or the pseudogene TRBV3-2) to TRBJ1-1; D perhaps matches TRBD1 (5 bases). This CDR3 is built from 14 residues. Trimming removed 3 bases from V and 2 bases from J, with 10 bases in between. Per germline, CDR1 LGHDT and CDR2 YNNKEL (reference sequence). CDR3 sequence: CASSQMGVNTEAFF. The CDR3 nucleotides are TGTGCCAGCAGCCAGATGGGGGTTAACACTGAAGCTTTCTTT.

About this clone: The sample contains more than one DNA sequence encoding this CDR3. The rearrangement links TRBV6-4 to TRBJ1-1; D uncertain. This CDR3 has 13 residues. V lost 8 bases to trimming and J lost 0 bases, with 10 bases between them. In germline, CDR1 is MRHNA, CDR2 SNTAGT. DNA for the CDR3: TGTGCCAGCTCCCGGGGAGTGAACACTGAAGCTTTCTTT. This codes for CASSRGVNTEAFF.

The chain combines TRBV11-2 with TRBJ2-3, with unresolved D. V was pared by 3 bases and J by 2 bases, with 12 bases between. CDR3 length: 15 amino acids. Per the germline V gene, CDR1 is SGHAT and CDR2 is FQNNGV. The CDR3 DNA reads TGTGCCAGCAGCTTCATCACACCTGCCACAGATACGCAGTATTTT. Amino acid sequence: CASSFITPATDTQYF.

This clone was detected many times. The chain joins TRBV7-3 to TRBJ2-5, with no clear D. V dropped 8 bases and J dropped 5 bases, with 15 bases sitting between them. This CDR3 contains 13 residues. Germline-derived CDR1 and CDR2 are SGHTA and FQGTGA. DNA of the CDR3: TGTGCCAGCGCCCCGTACATAGGGGAGACCCAGTACTTC. Protein product: CASAPYIGETQYF. Full variable domain (missing parts from reference TRBV7-3 and TRBJ2-5): GAGVSQTPSNKVTEKGKYVELRCDPISGHTALYWYRQSLGQGPEFLIYFQGTGAADDSGLPNDRFFAVRPEGSVSTLKIQRTERGDSAVYLCASAPYIGETQYFGPGTRLLVL.

This chain links TRBV3-1 (or the pseudogene TRBV3-2) with TRBJ2-3, with no clear D. With 4 bases removed from V and 5 bases from J, the gap between germline ends came to 16 bases. Germline-derived CDR1 and CDR2 are LGHDT and YNNKEL (reference sequence). The CDR3 loop spans 15 amino acids. The CDR3 protein is CASSPAPAAGDTQYF. The CDR3 DNA reads as TGTGCCAGCAGCCCTGCCCCGGCCGCAGGAGATACGCAGTATTTT.

This sequence joins TRBV19 and TRBJ2-3; D possibly corresponds to TRBD2 (6 bases). From germline, CDR1 is LNHDA and CDR2 SQIVND (reference sequence). There are 15 residues in the CDR3. V was cut by 4 bases and J by 2 bases, with 13 bases left in between. CDR3: CASSNPAGSTDTQYF. CDR3 sequence (DNA): TGTGCCAGTAGTAACCCAGCGGGCTCCACAGATACGCAGTATTTT.

The chain is built from TRBV5-6 and TRBJ2-1, with TRBD2 identical over 10 bases. The V and J ends lost 4 bases and 0 bases, in that order; junction bases with no gene match: 4. Germline V CDR1 and CDR2: SGHDT, YYEEEE. The CDR3 contains 16 residues. The CDR3 DNA sequence: TGTGCCAGCAGCGAGAGCGGGAGGGGCTCCTACAATGAGCAGTTCTTC. Protein: CASSESGRGSYNEQFF.

The rearrangement links TRBV19 to TRBJ1-2; TRBD1 might be the D (6 bases). The V gene lost 0 bases and the J gene lost 4 bases, with 15 bases spanning the gap. CDR3 length equals 16 residues. CDR1 is LNHDA, CDR2 SQIVND, per germline (reference sequence). In DNA form, the CDR3 reads TGTGCCAGTAGTATAGAACTACAGGGTCTAATCTATGGCTACACCTTC. Translation: CASSIELQGLIYGYTF.

This clone has only one observation. The CDR3 reads CASSERGGTAEAFF. CDR3 coding DNA: TGTGCCAGCAGTGAAAGAGGAGGGACTGCTGAAGCTTTCTTT. The chain carries TRBV6-1 and TRBJ1-1, with a tentative D call TRBD1 (5 bases). Per germline, CDR1 MNHNS and CDR2 SASEGT. The CDR3 sequence is 14 residues long. V lost 2 bases and J 6 bases, leaving 13 bases between the germline ends.

J is TRBJ1-6 and V is TRBV5-1; a weak D match, TRBD1 (6 bases). The CDR3 is made up of 14 amino acids. Germline CDR1 is SGHRS and CDR2 is YFSETQ. Trimming pared 3 bases from V and 4 bases from J, leaving 8 bases between. CDR3 nucleotides: TGCGCCAGCAGCTCGGACAGTTATAATTCACCCCTCCACTTT. This codes for CASSSDSYNSPLHF.

The chain uses TRBV6-5 and TRBJ2-7; 8 positions agree with TRBD1. Unmatched junction bases numbered 6, after V lost 6 bases and J lost 2 bases. Germline lookup yields CDR1 MNHEY and CDR2 SVGAGI. The CDR3 loop spans 14 amino acids. CDR3 DNA sequence: TGTGCCAGCAGACAGGACAGGGTCGCCTACGAGCAGTACTTC. Translating gives CASRQDRVAYEQYF.

The rearrangement uses TRBV5-1 and TRBJ2-3; 11 bases agree with TRBD2. The CDR3 totals 17 residues. Germline V gene lookup returns CDR1 SGHRS and CDR2 YFSETQ. V was clipped by 0 bases and J by 2 bases; unmatched bases: 5. The chain's CDR3 is CASSLALLAGDTDTQYF. CDR3 in DNA: TGCGCCAGCAGCTTGGCTCTACTAGCGGGAGACACAGATACGCAGTATTTT.

This clone has a handful of counts. The genes are TRBV5-5 and TRBJ1-5, with D perhaps matching TRBD1 (6 bases). V lost 6 bases and J lost 2, with 12 bases in between. Germline CDR1 reads SGHKS; CDR2 reads YYEKEE (reference sequence). The CDR3 totals 14 residues. The CDR3 DNA reads as TGTGCCAGCACCTGGGGGGGCGGCAATCAGCCCCAGCATTTT. Translating gives CASTWGGGNQPQHF.

The chain has TRBV7-9 and TRBJ2-1, with D perhaps given as TRBD1 or TRBD2 (6 bases each). V lost 1 base and J lost 8, with 9 bases in between. The germline CDR1 and CDR2 sequences are SEHNR and FQNEAQ (reference sequence). This CDR3 has 13 amino acids. In nucleotides, the CDR3 is TGTGCCAGCAGCTTAGAGGGGGGCCATGAGCAGTTCTTC. It codes for CASSLEGGHEQFF.

This clone was picked up many times. The DNA of the CDR3 is TGTGCCAGCAGCTTTCTACGTAGTGGAAACACCATATATTTT. This translates into CASSFLRSGNTIYF. The V and J genes are TRBV7-9 and TRBJ1-3; no reliable D call. CDR3 length: 14 residues. The germline V gene encodes CDR1 SEHNR and CDR2 FQNEAQ (reference sequence). V lost 3 bases and J lost 3, with 9 bases in between.

The chain has TRBV15 and TRBJ1-2; TRBD1 matches at 7 bases. Germline lookup yields CDR1 LNHNV and CDR2 YYDKDF (reference sequence). There are 14 residues in the CDR3. Trimming took 1 base from V and 5 from J; bases not matched to a gene: 4. CDR3 in DNA: TGTGCCACCAGCAGAGTCGGGACAGCTTATGGCTACACCTTC. Its translation is CATSRVGTAYGYTF.

The sample holds one count of this clone. V gene TRBV7-9 combines with J gene TRBJ2-1; 9 bases are a match to TRBD2. The germline gives CDR1 SEHNR, CDR2 FQNEAQ (reference sequence). J gave up 7 bases and V 3 bases, and 13 bases lay outside the gene matches. The CDR3 consists of 17 residues. The CDR3 coding sequence is TGTGCCAGCAGCTTGGGCCCCCTAGCGGGAAGAGGTAATGAGCAGTTCTTC. Its protein product is CASSLGPLAGRGNEQFF.

This chain connects TRBV5-1 to TRBJ2-1, with 7 bases identical to TRBD1. Looked up from germline, CDR1 is SGHRS and CDR2 is YFSETQ. The CDR3 extends over 16 amino acids. With V trimmed by 4 bases and J by 8 bases, 15 bases remained unmatched. CDR3 in DNA: TGCGCCAGCAGCCCCCCTTTAGGGGGCGTCTGGGATGAGCAGTTCTTC. Amino acids: CASSPPLGGVWDEQFF.

Notes on this clone: An end of the junction does not agree with germline; a read error may underlie this. The J gene is TRBJ1-2, the V gene TRBV3-1 (or the pseudogene TRBV3-2); TRBD1 aligns across 9 bases. Germline V CDR1 and CDR2: LGHDT, YNNKEL (reference sequence). This CDR3 has 12 residues. CDR3 sequence: CASSQEGTGCAF. Written as DNA, the CDR3 is TGTGCCAGCAGCCAAGAGGGGACAGGGTGCGCCTTC.

The gene calls are TRBV28 and TRBJ1-6, with 7 nucleotides matching TRBD1. The CDR3 has 14 amino acids. The V gene end was trimmed by 7 bases and the J gene end by 9 bases; junction bases not matched to a gene: 9. Germline CDR1 MDHEN, CDR2 SYDVKM. The CDR3, as DNA: TGTGCCAGCAATCCCCCAGGGGGAGGTTCACCCCTCCACTTT. It is translated as CASNPPGGGSPLHF.